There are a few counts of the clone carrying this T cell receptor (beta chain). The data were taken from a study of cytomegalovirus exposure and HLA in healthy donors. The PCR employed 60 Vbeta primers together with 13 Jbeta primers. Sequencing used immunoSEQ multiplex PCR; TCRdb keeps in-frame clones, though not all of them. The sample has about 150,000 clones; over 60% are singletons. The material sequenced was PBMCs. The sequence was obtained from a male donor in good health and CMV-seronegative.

CDR3 region: CASSLFRISYNEQFF. CDR3 nucleotide sequence: TGCGCCAGCAGCTTGTTCAGGATCTCCTACAATGAGCAGTTCTTC. This rearrangement joins TRBV5-1 to TRBJ2-1; D is unresolved. Germline V gene lookup returns CDR1 SGHRS and CDR2 YFSETQ. V lost 1 base and J 0 bases, leaving 8 bases between the germline ends. There are 15 residues in the CDR3. The full variable domain, in which reference TRBV5-1 and TRBJ2-1 provide the parts outside the CDR3, is KAGVTQTPRYLIKTRGQQVTLSCSPISGHRSVSWYQQTPGQGLQFLFEYFSETQRNKGNFPGRFSGRQFSNSRSEMNVSTLELGDSALYLCASSLFRISYNEQFFGPGTRLTVL.